This T cell receptor beta chain was documented in a study of T cell repertoires and HLA-DP antigens. Study context: Transduced HeLa cells presented HLA-DP to CD4+ T cells. The donors, ranging 18-to-29 to 60-to-69 years, included a couple of males and one female. Sorted CD137+CD4+ samples averaged approximately 0.2 ug DNA; pre-culture CD4+ samples, 950 to 1,500 ng.

Amplification used primers for 54 TRBV and 13 TRBJ segments. Produced via immunoSEQ multiplex PCR; TCRdb's table is partial and in-frame only. Altogether about 73,000 clones are present, about four fifths being singletons, with the ten largest covering about 1.4%. V was clipped by 1 base and J by 4 bases, with 31 bases between them. The CDR3 sequence is 21 residues long. Germline CDR1 LGHNT, CDR2 FRNRAP. In regard to this clone: Its antigen is unidentified.

The sequenced sample was CD4+ T cells from PBMCs. The chain is built from TRBV12-5 and TRBJ2-5; TRBD1 is a possible D gene (5 bases). The sequence was collected from a man aged 55 to 70 in good health and CMV-seronegative. CDR3 region: CASGLDTPNPTDMAITETQYF. In nucleotides, the CDR3 is TGTGCTAGTGGTTTGGATACGCCAAATCCGACAGATATGGCTATCACAGAGACCCAGTACTTC. Drawing the rest from reference TRBV12-5 and TRBJ2-5, the complete variable domain is DARVTQTPRHKVTEMGQEVTMRCQPILGHNTVFWYRQTMMQGLELLAYFRNRAPLDDSGMPKDRFSAEMPDATLATLKIQPSEPRDSAVYFCASGLDTPNPTDMAITETQYFGPGTRLLVL.